Listed below are T cell receptor beta chains from one sample, sequenced in a study of cytomegalovirus exposure and HLA in healthy donors. Sequencing was performed with immunoSEQ multiplex PCR; in TCRdb, only in-frame clones are kept and a portion is missing. The data contain about 330,000 clones, more than 80% of them singletons. Sequencing was performed on PBMCs. All receptors come from a woman between 18 and 29 years old in good health and CMV-seronegative. CDR3s include the opening cysteine and the closing phenylalanine or tryptophan. Each record gives: V gene, J gene, CDR3 protein.

v_call: TRBV7-6; j_call: TRBJ2-1; cdr3_aa: CASSLGQRDNEQFF
v_call: TRBV4-3; j_call: TRBJ2-3; cdr3_aa: CASSQDLLASTDTQYF
v_call: TRBV7-3; j_call: TRBJ2-1; cdr3_aa: CASSDGAGAGQFF
v_call: TRBV28; j_call: TRBJ1-2; cdr3_aa: CASSLEGTANYGYTF
v_call: TRBV28; j_call: TRBJ2-1; cdr3_aa: CASAGRPNEQFF
v_call: TRBV4-3; j_call: TRBJ2-5; cdr3_aa: CASSQDRWGRETQYF
v_call: TRBV5-4; j_call: TRBJ2-7; cdr3_aa: CASSLGVAGGPYEQYF
v_call: TRBV6-5; j_call: TRBJ2-5; cdr3_aa: CASSRTVRETQYF
v_call: TRBV28; j_call: TRBJ1-1; cdr3_aa: CASREGAPNTEAFF
v_call: TRBV27; j_call: TRBJ2-2; cdr3_aa: CASSPGLNTGELFF
v_call: TRBV7-2; j_call: TRBJ2-7; cdr3_aa: CASSLEGTSGVTYEQYF
v_call: TRBV5-1; j_call: TRBJ1-1; cdr3_aa: CASSLSRDTEAFF